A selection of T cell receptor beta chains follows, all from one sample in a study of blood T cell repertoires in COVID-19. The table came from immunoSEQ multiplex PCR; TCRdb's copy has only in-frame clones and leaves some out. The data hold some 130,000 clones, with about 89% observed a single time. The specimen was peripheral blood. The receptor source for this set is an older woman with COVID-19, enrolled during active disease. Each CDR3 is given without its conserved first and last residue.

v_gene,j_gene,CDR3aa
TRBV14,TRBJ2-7,ASSHRTGTGSEQY
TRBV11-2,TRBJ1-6,ASSLDGGSYNSPLH
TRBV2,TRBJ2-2,ASKGRGRVYTGELF
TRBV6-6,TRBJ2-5,ASSPRGLAGRETQY
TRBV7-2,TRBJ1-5,ASSYSGRGHQPQH
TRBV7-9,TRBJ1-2,AIEGQAFNYGYT
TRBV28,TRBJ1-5,ASSRRGNQPQH
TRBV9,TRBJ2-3,ASSALAGGITDTQY
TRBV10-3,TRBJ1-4,AISESRQGATNEKLF
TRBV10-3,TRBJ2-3,AIRAGGYSTDTQY
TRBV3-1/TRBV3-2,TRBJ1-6,ASSPSPSNSPLH
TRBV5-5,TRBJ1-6,ASSYHLSTGTSPLH
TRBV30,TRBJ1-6,AWRATTPSPLH
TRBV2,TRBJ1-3,ASSSTGGKRNTIY
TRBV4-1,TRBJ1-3,ASSPSRSGNTIY
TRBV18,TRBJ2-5,ASSPPNREGETQY
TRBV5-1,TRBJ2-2,ASSWTGASSNTGELF
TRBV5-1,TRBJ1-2,ASNGDGQGTYT
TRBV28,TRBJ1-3,ASSSPRDRGLPSGNTIY
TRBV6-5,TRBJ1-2,ATTQGAGGYT
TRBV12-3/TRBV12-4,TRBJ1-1,ASMMTGGTEAF
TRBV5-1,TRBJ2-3,ASSLAVSEDTQY
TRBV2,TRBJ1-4,ASSRAGLGEKLF
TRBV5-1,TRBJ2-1,ASSLMPGTYNEQF
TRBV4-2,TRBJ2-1,ASSQDQASGGDEQF
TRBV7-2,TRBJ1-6,ASSLIGSSGQGSNSPLH
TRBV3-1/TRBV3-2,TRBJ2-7,ASSPSGGRVEQY
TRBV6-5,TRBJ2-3,ASSLRGADTQY
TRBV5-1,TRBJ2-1,ASSLWVTSTSGGPSYNEQF
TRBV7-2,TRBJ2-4,ASSSNSRGTGSSQY
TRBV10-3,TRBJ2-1,AIGLGYNEQF
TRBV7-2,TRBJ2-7,ASSPGTGSSYEQY
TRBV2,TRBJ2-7,ASNDRLTYEQY
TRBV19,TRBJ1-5,ASSYDRATQPQH
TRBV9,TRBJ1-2,ASSARTDAKGYT
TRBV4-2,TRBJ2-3,ASSLRGASGGAARDTQY
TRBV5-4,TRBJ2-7,ASSGDRGHYEQY
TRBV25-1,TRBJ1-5,ASSELNERPQH
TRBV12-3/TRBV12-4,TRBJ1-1,ASSLAGVTEAF
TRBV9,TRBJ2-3,ASSVQRTSTDTQY
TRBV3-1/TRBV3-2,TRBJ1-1,ASSSLQGATEAF
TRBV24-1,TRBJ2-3,ATSEPGQGSNTQY